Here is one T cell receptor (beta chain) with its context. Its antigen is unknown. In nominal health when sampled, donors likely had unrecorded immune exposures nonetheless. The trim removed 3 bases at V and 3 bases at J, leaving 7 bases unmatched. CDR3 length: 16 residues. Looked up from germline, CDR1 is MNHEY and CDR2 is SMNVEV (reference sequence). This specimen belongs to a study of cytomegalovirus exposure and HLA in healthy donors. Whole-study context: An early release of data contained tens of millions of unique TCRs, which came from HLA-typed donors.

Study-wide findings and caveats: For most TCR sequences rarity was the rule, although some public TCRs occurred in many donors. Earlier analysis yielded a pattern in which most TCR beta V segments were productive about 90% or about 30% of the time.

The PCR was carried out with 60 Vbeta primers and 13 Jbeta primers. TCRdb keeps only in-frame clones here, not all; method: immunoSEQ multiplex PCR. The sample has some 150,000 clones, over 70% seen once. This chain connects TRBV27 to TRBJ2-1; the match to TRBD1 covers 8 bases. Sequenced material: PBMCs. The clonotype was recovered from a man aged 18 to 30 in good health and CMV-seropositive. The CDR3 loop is CASSFGGTGFYNEQFF. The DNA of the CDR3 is TGTGCCAGCAGTTTCGGCGGGACAGGCTTCTACAATGAGCAGTTCTTC.